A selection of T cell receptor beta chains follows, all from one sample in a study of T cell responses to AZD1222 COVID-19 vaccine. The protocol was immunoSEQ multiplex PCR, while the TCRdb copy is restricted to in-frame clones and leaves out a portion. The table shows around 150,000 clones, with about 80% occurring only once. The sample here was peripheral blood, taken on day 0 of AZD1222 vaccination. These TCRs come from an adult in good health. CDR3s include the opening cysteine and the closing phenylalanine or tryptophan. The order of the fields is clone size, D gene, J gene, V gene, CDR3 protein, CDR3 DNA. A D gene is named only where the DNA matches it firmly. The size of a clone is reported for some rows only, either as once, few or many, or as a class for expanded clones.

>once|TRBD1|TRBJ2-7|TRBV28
CASSPSRTGRGEQYF
TGTGCCAGCAGTCCCTCCCGGACAGGGCGTGGAGAGCAGTACTTC
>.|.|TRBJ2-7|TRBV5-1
CASSFNSNSYEQYF
TGCGCCAGCAGCTTCAACAGTAATTCCTACGAGCAGTACTTC
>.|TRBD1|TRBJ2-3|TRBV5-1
CASSGQTGITQYF
TGCGCCAGCAGCGGTCAGACAGGGATAACGCAGTATTTT
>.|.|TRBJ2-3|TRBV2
CASRETEATDTQYF
TGTGCCAGCAGGGAGACAGAAGCCACAGATACGCAGTATTTT
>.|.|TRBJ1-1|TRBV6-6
CASSYYKNTEAFF
TGTGCCAGCAGTTACTATAAGAACACTGAAGCTTTCTTT
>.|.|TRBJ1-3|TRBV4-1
CASSQHTGAGNTIYF
TGCGCCAGCAGCCAACACACAGGTGCTGGAAACACCATATATTTT
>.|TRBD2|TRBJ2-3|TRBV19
CASSIVSGGAGDTQYF
TGTGCCAGTAGTATAGTCAGCGGGGGGGCCGGAGATACGCAGTATTTT
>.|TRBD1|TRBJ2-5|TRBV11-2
CASSLARGPQETQYF
TGTGCCAGCAGCTTAGCCAGGGGGCCACAAGAGACCCAGTACTTC
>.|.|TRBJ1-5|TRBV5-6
CASSRGDGKEPQHF
TGTGCCAGCAGCCGCGGGGACGGAAAAGAGCCCCAGCATTTT
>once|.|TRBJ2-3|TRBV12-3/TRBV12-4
CASSDTRTDTQYF
TGTGCCAGCAGTGACACCCGCACAGATACGCAGTATTTT
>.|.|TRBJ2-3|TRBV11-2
CASSLEGAGADTQYF
TGTGCCAGCAGCTTAGAGGGGGCGGGCGCAGATACGCAGTATTTT
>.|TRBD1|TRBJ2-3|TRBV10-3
CAIKTGGDADTQYF
TGTGCCATCAAGACAGGGGGAGATGCAGATACGCAGTATTTT
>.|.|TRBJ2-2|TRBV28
CASRRKLTGELFF
TGTGCCAGCAGAAGGAAGCTCACCGGGGAGCTGTTTTTT
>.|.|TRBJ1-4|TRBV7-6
CASSFRPGSYNEKLFF
TGTGCCAGCAGCTTCAGGCCAGGGTCTTATAATGAAAAACTGTTTTTT
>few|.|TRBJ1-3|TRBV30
CARDTRNGNTIYF
TGTGCCCGGGACACTAGGAATGGAAACACCATATATTTT
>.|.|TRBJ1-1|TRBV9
CASSASDFNTEAFF
TGTGCCAGCAGCGCCAGTGATTTTAACACTGAAGCTTTCTTT
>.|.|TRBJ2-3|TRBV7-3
CASSLTGGSTDTQYF
TGTGCCAGCAGCTTAACCGGGGGAAGCACAGATACGCAGTATTTT
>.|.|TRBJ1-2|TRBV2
CASSEPLQGRAEGYTF
TGTGCCAGCAGTGAACCCCTCCAGGGCCGGGCGGAAGGCTACACCTTC
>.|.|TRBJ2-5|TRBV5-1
CASSLVGQGETQYF
TGCGCCAGCAGCTTGGTAGGTCAGGGAGAGACCCAGTACTTC
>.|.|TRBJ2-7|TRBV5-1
CASSLGGGSSYEQYF
TGCGCCAGCAGCTTGGGTGGGGGGAGCTCCTACGAGCAGTACTTC
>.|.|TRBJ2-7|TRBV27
CASSSQVSSYEQYF
TGTGCCAGCAGTTCACAGGTGAGCTCCTACGAGCAGTACTTC
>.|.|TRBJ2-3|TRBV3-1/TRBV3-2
CASSQLRASTDTQYF
TGTGCCAGCAGCCAGCTTAGGGCTAGCACAGATACGCAGTATTTT
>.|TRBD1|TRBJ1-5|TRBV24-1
CATSDSQWDSNQPQHF
TGTGCCACCAGTGATTCCCAGTGGGACAGTAATCAGCCCCAGCATTTT
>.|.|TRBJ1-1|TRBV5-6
CASSLTGTNTEAFF
TGTGCCAGCAGCTTGACAGGGACGAACACTGAAGCTTTCTTT
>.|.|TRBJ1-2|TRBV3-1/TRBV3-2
CASSQLAGPSYGYTF
TGTGCCAGCAGCCAATTAGCAGGACCTTCTTATGGCTACACCTTC
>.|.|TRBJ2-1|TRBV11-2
CASSLVPGTTYNEQFF
TGTGCCAGCAGCTTAGTTCCGGGGACGACCTACAATGAGCAGTTCTTC
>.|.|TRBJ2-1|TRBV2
CASSATRVSGEQFF
TGTGCCAGCAGTGCTACGAGGGTATCGGGTGAGCAGTTCTTC
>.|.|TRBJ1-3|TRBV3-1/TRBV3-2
CASSPGGNTIYF
TGTGCCAGCAGCCCAGGGGGAAACACCATATATTTT
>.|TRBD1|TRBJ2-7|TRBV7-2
CASSLLGTGVYEQYF
TGTGCCAGCAGCTTACTGGGGACAGGGGTCTACGAGCAGTACTTC
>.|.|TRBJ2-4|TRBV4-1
CASSQARASSIQYF
TGCGCCAGCAGCCAAGCCAGGGCCTCGTCAATTCAGTACTTC
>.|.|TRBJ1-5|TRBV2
CASSLQGNQPQHF
TGTGCCAGCAGTCTCCAGGGAAATCAGCCCCAGCATTTT
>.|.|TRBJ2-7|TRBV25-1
CASSPQRGVHEQYF
TGTGCCAGCAGTCCCCAGAGGGGGGTCCACGAGCAGTACTTC
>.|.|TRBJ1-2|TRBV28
CASSLSAGLINYGYTF
TGTGCCAGCAGCCTCAGTGCAGGGCTGATTAACTATGGCTACACCTTC
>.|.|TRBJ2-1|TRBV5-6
CASSLGLYNEQFF
TGTGCCAGCAGCTTGGGGCTCTACAATGAGCAGTTCTTC
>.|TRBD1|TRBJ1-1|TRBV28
CASHSGGGTEAFF
TGTGCCAGCCACTCAGGGGGGGGCACTGAAGCTTTCTTT
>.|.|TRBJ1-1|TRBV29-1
CSVVWPRTEAFF
TGCAGCGTTGTTTGGCCAAGAACTGAAGCTTTCTTT
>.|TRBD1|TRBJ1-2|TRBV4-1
CASSQEGGSLAAYGYTF
TGCGCCAGCAGCCAAGAAGGGGGCTCCCTTGCGGCCTATGGCTACACCTTC
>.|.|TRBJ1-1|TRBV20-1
CSALARPKAFF
TGCAGTGCTCTCGCCAGACCGAAAGCTTTCTTT
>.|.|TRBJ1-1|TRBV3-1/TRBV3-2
CASSQMAGAEAFF
TGTGCCAGCAGCCAAATGGCGGGGGCTGAAGCTTTCTTT
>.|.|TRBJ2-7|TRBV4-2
CASSQVPGRVYEQYF
TGTGCCAGCAGCCAAGTGCCCGGGCGGGTATACGAGCAGTACTTC
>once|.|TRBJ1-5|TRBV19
CASSASARSRVDQPQHF
TGTGCCAGTAGTGCCTCAGCGAGGTCAAGAGTAGATCAGCCCCAGCATTTT
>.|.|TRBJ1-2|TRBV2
CASSERARAYGYTF
TGTGCCAGCAGTGAAAGGGCCAGGGCTTATGGCTACACCTTC
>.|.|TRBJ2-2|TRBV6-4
CASSEGLGSNTGELFF
TGTGCCAGCAGTGAAGGTCTCGGGAGCAACACCGGGGAGCTGTTTTTT
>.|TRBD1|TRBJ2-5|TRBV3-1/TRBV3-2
CASSQFFPDRSQETQYF
TGTGCCAGCAGCCAATTCTTCCCGGACAGGTCCCAAGAGACCCAGTACTTC
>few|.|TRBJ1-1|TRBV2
CASKPGQGKRSEAFF
TGTGCCAGCAAACCCGGTCAGGGTAAGAGGTCTGAAGCTTTCTTT
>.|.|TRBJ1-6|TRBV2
CASSELGGPPAGNSPLHF
TGTGCCAGCAGTGAACTCGGGGGACCCCCCGCGGGTAATTCACCCCTCCACTTT
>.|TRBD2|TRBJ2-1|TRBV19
CASGGAGGYNEQFF
TGTGCCTCCGGTGGAGCGGGGGGGTACAATGAGCAGTTCTTC
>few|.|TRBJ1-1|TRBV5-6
CASSLARGGTEAFF
TGTGCCAGCAGCTTGGCCAGGGGAGGGACTGAAGCTTTCTTT
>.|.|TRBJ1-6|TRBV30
CAWSPQGNYNSPLHF
TGTGCCTGGAGCCCCCAGGGAAACTATAATTCACCCCTCCACTTT
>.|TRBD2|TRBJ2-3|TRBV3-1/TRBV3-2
CASSLRVAGGDTQYF
TGTGCCAGCAGCCTCCGGGTAGCGGGTGGAGATACGCAGTATTTT